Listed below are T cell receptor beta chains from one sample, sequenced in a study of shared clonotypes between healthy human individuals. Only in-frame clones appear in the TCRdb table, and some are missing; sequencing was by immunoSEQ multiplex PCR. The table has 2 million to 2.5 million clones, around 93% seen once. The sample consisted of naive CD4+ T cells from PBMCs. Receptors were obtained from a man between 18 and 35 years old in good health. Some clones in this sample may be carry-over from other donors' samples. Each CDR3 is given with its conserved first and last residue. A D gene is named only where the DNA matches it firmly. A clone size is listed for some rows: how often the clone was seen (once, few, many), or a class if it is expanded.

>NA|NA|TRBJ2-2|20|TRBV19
TGTGCCAGTAACCCCCCGGGGCCGGACTACCTAAGACCCTACACCGGGGAGCTGTTTTTT
CASNPPGPDYLRPYTGELFF
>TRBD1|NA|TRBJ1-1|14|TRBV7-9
TGTGCCAGCAGCCCGGGACAGGGGCACACTGAAGCTTTCTTT
CASSPGQGHTEAFF
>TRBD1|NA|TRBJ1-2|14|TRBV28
TGTGCCAGCAGAATAATACAGGGGGCGCGTGGCTACACCTTC
CASRIIQGARGYTF
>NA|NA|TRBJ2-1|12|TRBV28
TGTGCCAGCAGCCTAGCCTACAATGAGCAGTTCTTC
CASSLAYNEQFF
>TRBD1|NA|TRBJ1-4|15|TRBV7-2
TGTGCCAGCAGCGCTGCCGGGACAGCGTCTGAAAAACTGTTTTTT
CASSAAGTASEKLFF
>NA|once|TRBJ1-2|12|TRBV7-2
TGTGCCAGTGGCCCCGCTAACTATGGCTACACCTTC
CASGPANYGYTF
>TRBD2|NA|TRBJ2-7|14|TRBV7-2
TGTGCCAGCAGCCCCCAGGGAGGGGACTACGAGCAGTACTTC
CASSPQGGDYEQYF
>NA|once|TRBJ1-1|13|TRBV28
TGTGCCAGCAACGGCTACCTGAACACTGAAGCTTTCTTT
CASNGYLNTEAFF
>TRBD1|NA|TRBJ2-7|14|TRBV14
TGTGCCAGCAGCCAAGCGTTGTCAGGGGGCGAGCAGTACTTC
CASSQALSGGEQYF
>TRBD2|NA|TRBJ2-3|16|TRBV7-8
TGTGCCAGCAGCTTAGCGCCTAGCGGTAGCACAGATACGCAGTATTTT
CASSLAPSGSTDTQYF
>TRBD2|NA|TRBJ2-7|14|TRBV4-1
TGCGCCAGCAGGGGCACTAGCGCCTCCTACGAGCAGTACTTC
CASRGTSASYEQYF
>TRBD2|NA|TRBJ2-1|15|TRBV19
TGTGCCAGTAGTCCGACTAGCGGGAGTTACAATGAGCAGTTCTTC
CASSPTSGSYNEQFF
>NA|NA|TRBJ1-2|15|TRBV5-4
TGTGCCAGCAGCTTGGACGGAGGGCTAGTCTATGGCTACACCTTC
CASSLDGGLVYGYTF
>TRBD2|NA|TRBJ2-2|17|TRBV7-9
TGTGCCAGCAGGTACCCGACTAGCCGAAAAGACACCGGGGAGCTGTTTTTT
CASRYPTSRKDTGELFF
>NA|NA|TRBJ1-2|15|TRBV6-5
TGTGCCTCCGGGTACAACCCCTCCCTAAACTATGGCTACACCTTC
CASGYNPSLNYGYTF
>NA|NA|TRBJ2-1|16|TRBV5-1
TGCGCCAGCAGTTGGACGGGGGCGAGGGCCTACAATGAGCAGTTCTTC
CASSWTGARAYNEQFF
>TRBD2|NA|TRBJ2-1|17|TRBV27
TGTGCCAGCAGTTTTTATTCTAGCGGGAGCTCCTACAATGAGCAGTTCTTC
CASSFYSSGSSYNEQFF
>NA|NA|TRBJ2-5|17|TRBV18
TGTGCCAGCTCACCACTGGGGACAACTCTAGGCCAAGAGACCCAGTACTTC
CASSPLGTTLGQETQYF
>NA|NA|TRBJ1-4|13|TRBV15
TGTGCCACCAGCAGAACACCACAAGAAAAACTGTTTTTT
CATSRTPQEKLFF
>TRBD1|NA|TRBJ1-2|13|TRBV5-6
TGTGCCAGCAGCCGTCAACAGGGGGGTGGCTACACCTTC
CASSRQQGGGYTF
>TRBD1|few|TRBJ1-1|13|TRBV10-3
TGTGCCATCACGGACAGGGGGAACACTGAAGCTTTCTTT
CAITDRGNTEAFF
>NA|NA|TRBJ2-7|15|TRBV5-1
TGCGCCAGCAGCTTGAGCCCCGGAGTCCGCTACGAGCAGTACTTC
CASSLSPGVRYEQYF
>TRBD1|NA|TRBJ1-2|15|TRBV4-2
TGTGCCAGCAGCCAAGTGGGACAGGGGGCGGATGGCTACACCTTC
CASSQVGQGADGYTF
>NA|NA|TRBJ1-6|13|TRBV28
TGTGCCAGCAGTTTACCGGGAAGCTCACCCCTCCACTTT
CASSLPGSSPLHF
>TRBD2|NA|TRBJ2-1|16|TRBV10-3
TGTGCCACGATCCCGGGACTAGCGGGAGGGGGAAATGAGCAGTTCTTC
CATIPGLAGGGNEQFF
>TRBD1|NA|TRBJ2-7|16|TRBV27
TGTGCCAGCAGTTTATCGACAGGGGGGTTTGGCTACGAGCAGTACTTC
CASSLSTGGFGYEQYF
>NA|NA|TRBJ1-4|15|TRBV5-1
TGCGCCAGCAGCACTACCGGGACGGGGCCTAGAAAACTGTTTTTT
CASSTTGTGPRKLFF
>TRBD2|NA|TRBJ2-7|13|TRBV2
TGTGCCAGCTCAGGGCTAGCGGGTAGCGAGCAGTACTTC
CASSGLAGSEQYF
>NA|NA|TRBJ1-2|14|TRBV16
TGTGCCAGCAGCCCCACCTTAAGGACCTATGGCTACACCTTC
CASSPTLRTYGYTF
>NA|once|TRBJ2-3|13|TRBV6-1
TGTGCCACCATCAAACGCCGCACAGATACGCAGTATTTT
CATIKRRTDTQYF
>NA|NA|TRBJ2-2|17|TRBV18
TGTGCCAGCTCACCCCCCCGAGGAAGGGAGAACACCGGGGAGCTGTTTTTT
CASSPPRGRENTGELFF
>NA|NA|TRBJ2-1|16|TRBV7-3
TGTGCCAGCAGCCCAATGGCCTGGGGCCCTGGCAATGAGCAGTTCTTC
CASSPMAWGPGNEQFF
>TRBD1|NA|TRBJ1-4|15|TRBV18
TGTGCCAGCTCACCAGCGGGACAGTGGAGTGAAAAACTGTTTTTT
CASSPAGQWSEKLFF
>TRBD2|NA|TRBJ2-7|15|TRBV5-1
TGCGCCAGCAGCACGACTAGCGGGAGCCTCTACGAGCAGTACTTC
CASSTTSGSLYEQYF
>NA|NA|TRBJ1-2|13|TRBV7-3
TGTGCCAGCAGCGTCGGGACTTCCTATGGCTACACCTTC
CASSVGTSYGYTF
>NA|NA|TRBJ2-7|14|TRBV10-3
TGTGCCATCAATCCTGGCGGGATGACACACGAGCAGTACTTC
CAINPGGMTHEQYF
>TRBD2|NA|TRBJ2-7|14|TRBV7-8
TGTGCCAGCAGCATTCCTAGCGGGGGTGACGAGCAGTACTTC
CASSIPSGGDEQYF
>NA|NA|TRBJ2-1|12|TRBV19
TGTGCCAGTAGTATAAGCAGGGGAGAGCAGTTCTTC
CASSISRGEQFF
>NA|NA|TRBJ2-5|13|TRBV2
TGTGCCAGCAGTGTTCTGCTACAAGAGACCCAGTACTTC
CASSVLLQETQYF
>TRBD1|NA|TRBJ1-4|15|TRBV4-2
TGTGCCAGCAGCCAGGTACAGGGGGCTATTGAAAAACTGTTTTTT
CASSQVQGAIEKLFF
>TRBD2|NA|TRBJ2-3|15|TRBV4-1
TGCGCCAGCAGCCAAGTCGGACTAGCGACGGATACGCAGTATTTT
CASSQVGLATDTQYF
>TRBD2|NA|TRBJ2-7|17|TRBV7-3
TGTGCCAGCAGCTTAAGGGCTAGCGGGAGGTTCTCCTACGAGCAGTACTTC
CASSLRASGRFSYEQYF
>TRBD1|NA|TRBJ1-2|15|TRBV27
TGTGCCAGCAGTTCCTCAGACAGGGGCGACTATGGCTACACCTTC
CASSSSDRGDYGYTF
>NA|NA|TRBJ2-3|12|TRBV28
TGTGCCAGCAGAGGTAGCTCAGATACGCAGTATTTT
CASRGSSDTQYF
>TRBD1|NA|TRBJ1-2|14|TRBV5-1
TGCGCCAGCAGCTCAATACCGGGACAGTATGGCTACACCTTC
CASSSIPGQYGYTF
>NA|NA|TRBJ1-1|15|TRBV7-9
TGTGCCAGCAGCCCACAGGGACTGGTGAACACTGAAGCTTTCTTT
CASSPQGLVNTEAFF
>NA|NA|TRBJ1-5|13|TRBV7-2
TGTGCCAGCAGCTTAGTACCGCCCCAGCCCCAGCATTTT
CASSLVPPQPQHF
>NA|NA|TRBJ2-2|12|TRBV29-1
TGCAGCGTTAGGCCTCCAGGCGGGGTGCTGTTTTTT
CSVRPPGGVLFF
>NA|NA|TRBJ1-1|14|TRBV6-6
TGTGCCAGCAGTTACTCGAGGGGGGGCACTGAAGCTTTCTTT
CASSYSRGGTEAFF
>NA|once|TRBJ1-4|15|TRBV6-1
TGTGCCAGCAGTGATTTCCACAGGGCGAATGAAAAACTGTTTTTT
CASSDFHRANEKLFF
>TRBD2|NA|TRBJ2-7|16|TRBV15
TGTGCCACCAGCAGAGATGGGCTAGCGGGAGTTAGCGAGCAGTACTTC
CATSRDGLAGVSEQYF
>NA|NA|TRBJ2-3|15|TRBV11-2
TGTGCCAGCAGCTTAGGCCTAATGAGGGCAGATACGCAGTATTTT
CASSLGLMRADTQYF
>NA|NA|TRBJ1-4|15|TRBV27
TGTGCCAGCAGTTTATCCGTTGCAACTAATGAAAAACTGTTTTTT
CASSLSVATNEKLFF
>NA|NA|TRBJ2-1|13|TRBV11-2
TGTGCCAGCAGCTTAGAGCTAGTTGGTGAGCAGTTCTTC
CASSLELVGEQFF
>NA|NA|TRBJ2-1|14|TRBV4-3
TGCGCCAGCAGCCAAGAGGGGGGCGGGGGAGAGCAGTTCTTC
CASSQEGGGGEQFF